Below, 8 T cell receptor beta chains from the same sample are listed, as sequenced in a study of cytomegalovirus exposure and HLA in healthy donors. Here immunoSEQ multiplex PCR was the method, and the copy in TCRdb shows in-frame clones only, minus some. This sample has about 110,000 clones; almost 90% occur once, and the top ten carry roughly 2.2%. Input material: PBMCs. The source of these receptors is a woman younger than 30 in good health and CMV-seronegative.

The V and J genes are TRBV7-2 and TRBJ2-7; D perhaps matches TRBD2 (5 bases). Trimming stripped 7 bases from V and 5 bases from J, with 18 bases between. Germline assignment: CDR1 SGHTA and CDR2 FQGNSA. The CDR3 extends over 14 amino acids. CDR3 region: CASTSWFAGDEQYF. For the CDR3, the DNA is TGTGCCAGCACCTCGTGGTTTGCCGGGGACGAGCAGTACTTC.

The chain couples TRBV5-1 to TRBJ1-1; D is ambiguous. Trimming removed 0 bases at V and 1 base at J, with 7 bases between. The CDR3 has 14 residues. Looked up from germline, CDR1 is SGHRS and CDR2 is YFSETQ. The CDR3 loop is CASSLATGNTEAFF. DNA of the CDR3: TGCGCCAGCAGCTTGGCCACGGGGAACACTGAAGCTTTCTTT.

The V and J genes are TRBV19 and TRBJ1-1, with a weak D call TRBD1 (5 bases). Per germline, CDR1 LNHDA and CDR2 SQIVND (reference sequence). The CDR3 length is 18 residues. Trimming stripped 3 bases from V and 0 bases from J, with 20 bases between. CDR3 coding DNA: TGTGCCAGTAGTATTGGGGAAGCGGGGCTTAGAATGAACACTGAAGCTTTCTTT. Translation gives CASSIGEAGLRMNTEAFF. The entire variable domain, with the rest obtained from reference TRBV19 and TRBJ1-1, is as follows: DGGITQSPKYLFRKEGQNVTLSCEQNLNHDAMYWYRQDPGQGLRLIYYSQIVNDFQKGDIAEGYSVSREKKESFPLTVTSAQKNPTAFYLCASSIGEAGLRMNTEAFFGQGTRLTVV.

The V and J genes are TRBV2 and TRBJ2-2, with TRBD2 matching 8 bases. Losses at the gene ends were 4 bases for V and 4 bases for J; bases not matched to a gene: 8. The CDR3 covers 16 residues. Germline CDR1 SNHLY, CDR2 FYNNEI. The CDR3 coding sequence is TGTGCCAGCAGTGGGACAGCGGGGGTAATCACCGGGGAGCTGTTTTTT. Translated: CASSGTAGVITGELFF.

This clone was picked up a small number of times. The sample carries other DNA sequences with the same CDR3. The chain has TRBV20-1 and TRBJ1-2, with D hard to call. The CDR3 covers 11 residues. Trimming pared 6 bases from V and 4 bases from J, leaving 9 bases between. CDR1 DFQATT and CDR2 SNEGSKA come from the germline V gene (reference sequence). CDR3 DNA: TGCAGTGCCACAGCAGGCTATGGCTACACCTTC. Its protein product is CSATAGYGYTF.

Only a few counts were recorded for this clone. Here the CDR3 reads CASCDGTGYHEQYF. CDR3 nucleotide sequence: TGTGCCAGCTGTGATGGGACAGGGTACCACGAGCAGTACTTC. The rearrangement uses TRBV27 and TRBJ2-7; 9 positions match TRBD1. The germline CDR1 and CDR2 sequences are MNHEY and SMNVEV (reference sequence). Trimming cost V 8 bases and J 5 bases; bases outside gene matches: 10. This CDR3 comprises 14 residues.

This clone was observed a single time. The chain combines TRBV6-5 with TRBJ1-1, with D uncertain. V was trimmed by 6 bases and J by 2 bases, leaving 13 bases between them. Germline assignment: CDR1 MNHEY and CDR2 SVGAGI. CDR3 length: 14 residues. The CDR3 reads CASRRHAGNTEAFF. The DNA of the CDR3 is TGTGCCAGCAGAAGACACGCGGGAAACACTGAAGCTTTCTTT.

This sequence joins TRBV7-9 and TRBJ2-2, with no clear D. There are 14 residues in the CDR3. The germline CDR1 and CDR2 sequences are SEHNR and FQNEAQ (reference sequence). Between the trimmed V and J ends, which lost 2 bases and 1 base, there was a span of 5 bases. CDR3 coding DNA: TGTGCCAGCAGCTTATCCTGGAACACCGGGGAGCTGTTTTTT. Its protein is CASSLSWNTGELFF. Filled out from reference TRBV7-9 and TRBJ2-2, the complete variable domain reads DTGVSQNPRHKITKRGQNVTFRCDPISEHNRLYWYRQTLGQGPEFLTYFQNEAQLEKSRLLSDRFSAERPKGSFSTLEIQRTEQGDSAMYLCASSLSWNTGELFFGEGSRLTVL.